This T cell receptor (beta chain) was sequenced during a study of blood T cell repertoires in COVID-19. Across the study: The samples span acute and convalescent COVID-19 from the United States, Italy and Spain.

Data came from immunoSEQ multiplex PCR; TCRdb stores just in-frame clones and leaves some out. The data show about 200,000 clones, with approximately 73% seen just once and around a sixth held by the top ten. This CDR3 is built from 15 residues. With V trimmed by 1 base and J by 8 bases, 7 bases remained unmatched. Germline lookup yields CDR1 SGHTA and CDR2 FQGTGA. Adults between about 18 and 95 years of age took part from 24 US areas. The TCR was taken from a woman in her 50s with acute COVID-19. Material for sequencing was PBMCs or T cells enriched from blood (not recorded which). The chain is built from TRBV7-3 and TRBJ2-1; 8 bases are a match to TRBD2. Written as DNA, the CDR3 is TGTGCCAGCAGCTTAAGCGGGGGGCCCTTTGATGAGCAGTTCTTC. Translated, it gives CASSLSGGPFDEQFF.